This T cell receptor beta chain was recorded in a study of read filtering for tumor transcriptome and immune sequencing. Study-level background: IR-seq gave about 3.5 to 10.27 million TCR reads per sample; RNA-seq gave about 80 to 1,400.

Study-wide points: Even smaller IR-seq throughput identified most shared clonotypes. Correlation between methods rose after single-read clonotypes were removed. This fraction held mixed bone marrow immune cells after CD138-negative sorting.

CDR3 length: 15 residues. Trimming left V 0 bases short and J 4 bases short, with 11 bases between. The germline V gene encodes CDR1 LGHDT and CDR2 YNNKEL (reference sequence). From roughly 0.4 ug of RNA, a library with molecular barcoded alpha/delta and beta/gamma adaptors was made. TCRdb ran MiXCR on the reads and lists one entry per CDR3 protein. The sample includes around 41,000 distinct CDR3 sequences, around 15% of them seen just once. About this clonotype: The antigen remains unidentified.

The sample consisted of a population of CD138-negative cells sorted from bone marrow. This receptor was taken from a donor at least 40 years old with multiple myeloma. V usage is TRBV3-1 and J usage is TRBJ2-3; D call uncertain. CDR3 region: CASSQDHVPADTQYF. CDR3 nucleotides: TGTGCCAGCAGCCAAGATCACGTTCCGGCAGATACGCAGTATTTT.